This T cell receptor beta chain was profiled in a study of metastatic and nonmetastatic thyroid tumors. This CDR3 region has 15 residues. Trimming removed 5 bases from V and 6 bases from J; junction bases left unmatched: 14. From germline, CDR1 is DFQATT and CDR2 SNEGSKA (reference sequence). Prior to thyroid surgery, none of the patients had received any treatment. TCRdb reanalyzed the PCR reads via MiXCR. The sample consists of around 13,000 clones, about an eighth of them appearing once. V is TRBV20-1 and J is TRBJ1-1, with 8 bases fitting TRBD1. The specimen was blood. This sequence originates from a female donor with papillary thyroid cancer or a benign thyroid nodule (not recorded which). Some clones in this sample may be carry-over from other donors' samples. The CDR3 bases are TGCAGTGCTCCCGGGCAGGGACAGGTTCACGCTGAAGCTTTCTTT. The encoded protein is CSAPGQGQVHAEAFF.